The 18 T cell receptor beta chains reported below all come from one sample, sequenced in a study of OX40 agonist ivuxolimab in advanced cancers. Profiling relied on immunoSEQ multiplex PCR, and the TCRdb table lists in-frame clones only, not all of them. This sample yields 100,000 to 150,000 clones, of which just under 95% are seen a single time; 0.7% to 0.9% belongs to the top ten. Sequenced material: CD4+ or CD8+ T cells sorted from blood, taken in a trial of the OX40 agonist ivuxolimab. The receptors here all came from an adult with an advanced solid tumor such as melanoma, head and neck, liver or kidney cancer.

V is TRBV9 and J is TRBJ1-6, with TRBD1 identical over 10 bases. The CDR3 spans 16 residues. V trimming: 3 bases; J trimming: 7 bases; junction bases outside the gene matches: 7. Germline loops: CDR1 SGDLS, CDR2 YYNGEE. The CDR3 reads CASSDVDRGQNSPLHF. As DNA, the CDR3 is TGTGCCAGCAGCGACGTCGACAGGGGGCAAAATTCACCCCTCCACTTT.

Here the CDR3 reads CASSVPVGATYEQYF. The CDR3 DNA reads as TGTGCCAGCAGCGTTCCGGTTGGGGCTACCTACGAGCAGTACTTC. The chain joins TRBV7-8 to TRBJ2-7, with D maybe TRBD1 (5 bases). From germline, CDR1 is SGHVS and CDR2 FQNEAQ. Trimming shortened V by 5 bases and J by 2 bases, and 16 bases separated the two germline ends. This CDR3 is built from 15 residues.

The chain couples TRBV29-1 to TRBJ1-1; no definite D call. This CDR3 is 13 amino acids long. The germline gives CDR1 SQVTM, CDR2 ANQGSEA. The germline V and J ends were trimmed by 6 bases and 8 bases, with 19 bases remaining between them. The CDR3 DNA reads TGCAGCGTAGCTCATGGGGTTACTGTCGAAGCTTTCTTT. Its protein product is CSVAHGVTVEAFF.

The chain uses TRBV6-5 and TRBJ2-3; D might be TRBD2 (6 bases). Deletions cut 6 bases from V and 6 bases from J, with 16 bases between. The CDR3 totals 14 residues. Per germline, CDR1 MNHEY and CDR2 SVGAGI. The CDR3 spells CASRTLALTDTQYF. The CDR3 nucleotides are TGTGCCAGCAGGACTCTAGCGTTGACGGATACGCAGTATTTT.

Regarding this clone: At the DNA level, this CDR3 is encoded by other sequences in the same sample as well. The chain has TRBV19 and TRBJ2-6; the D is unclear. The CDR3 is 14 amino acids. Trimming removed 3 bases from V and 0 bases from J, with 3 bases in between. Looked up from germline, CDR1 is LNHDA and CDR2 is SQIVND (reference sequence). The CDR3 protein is CASSISSGANVLTF. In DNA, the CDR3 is TGTGCCAGTAGTATCAGCTCTGGGGCCAACGTCCTGACTTTC.

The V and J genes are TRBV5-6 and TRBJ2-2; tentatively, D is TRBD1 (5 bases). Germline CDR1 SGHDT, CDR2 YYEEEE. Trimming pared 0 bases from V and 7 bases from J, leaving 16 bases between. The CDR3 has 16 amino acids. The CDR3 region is CASSLDSRTPGGELFF. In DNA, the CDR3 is TGTGCCAGCAGCTTGGATTCTCGGACACCAGGCGGGGAGCTGTTTTTT.

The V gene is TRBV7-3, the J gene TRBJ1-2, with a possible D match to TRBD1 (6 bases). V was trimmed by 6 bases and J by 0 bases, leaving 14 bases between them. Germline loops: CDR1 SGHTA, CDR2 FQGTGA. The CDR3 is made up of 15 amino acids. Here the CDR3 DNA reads TGTGCCAGCAGACAAGACAGGAGTCCTAACTATGGCTACACCTTC. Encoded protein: CASRQDRSPNYGYTF.

CDR3 bases: TGTGCCAGCAGTCAGGATTCTAATGAAAAACTGTTTTTT. Translated, it gives CASSQDSNEKLFF. This chain joins TRBV6-6 and TRBJ1-4; the D is unclear. The CDR3 covers 13 residues. CDR1 and CDR2 from the germline V gene are MNHNY and SVGAGI (reference sequence). V dropped 5 bases and J dropped 3 bases, with 7 bases sitting between them.

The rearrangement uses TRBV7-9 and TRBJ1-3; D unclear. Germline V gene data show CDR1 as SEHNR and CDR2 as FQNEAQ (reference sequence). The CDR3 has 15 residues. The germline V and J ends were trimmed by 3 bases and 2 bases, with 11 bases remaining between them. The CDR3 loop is CASSFPTWTGNTIYF. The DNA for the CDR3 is TGTGCCAGCAGCTTCCCCACGTGGACTGGAAACACCATATATTTT. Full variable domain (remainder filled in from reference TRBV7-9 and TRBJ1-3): DTGVSQNPRHKITKRGQNVTFRCDPISEHNRLYWYRQTLGQGPEFLTYFQNEAQLEKSRLLSDRFSAERPKGSFSTLEIQRTEQGDSAMYLCASSFPTWTGNTIYFGEGSWLTVV.

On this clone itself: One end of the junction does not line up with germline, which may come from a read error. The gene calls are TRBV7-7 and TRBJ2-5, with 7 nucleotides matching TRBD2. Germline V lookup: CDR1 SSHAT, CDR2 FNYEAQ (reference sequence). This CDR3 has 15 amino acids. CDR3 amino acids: CASSQAGGGSETQYF. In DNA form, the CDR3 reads TGTGCTAGCAGCCAGGCTGGGGGGGGTTCCGAGACCCAGTACTTC.

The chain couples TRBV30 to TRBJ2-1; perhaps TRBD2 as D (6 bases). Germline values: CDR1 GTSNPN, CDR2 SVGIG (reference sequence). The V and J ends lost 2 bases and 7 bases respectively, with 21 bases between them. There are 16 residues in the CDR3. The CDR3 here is CAWSPRSGFGGNEQFF. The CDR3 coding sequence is TGTGCCTGGAGTCCCCGCTCGGGCTTTGGAGGGAATGAGCAGTTCTTC.

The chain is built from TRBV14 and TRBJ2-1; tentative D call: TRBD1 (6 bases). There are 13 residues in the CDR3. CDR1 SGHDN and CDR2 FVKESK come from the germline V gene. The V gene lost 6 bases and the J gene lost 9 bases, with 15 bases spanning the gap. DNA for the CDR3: TGTGCCAGCAGTCCCCGACAGGCCCTTGAGCAGTTCTTC. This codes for CASSPRQALEQFF.

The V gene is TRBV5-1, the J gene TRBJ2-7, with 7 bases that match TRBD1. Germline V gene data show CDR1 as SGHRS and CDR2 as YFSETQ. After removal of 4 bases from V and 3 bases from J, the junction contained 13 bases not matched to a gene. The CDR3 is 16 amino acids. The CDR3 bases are TGCGCCAGCAGCCGAGTACCCGGGACAGCAAGCTACGAGCAGTACTTC. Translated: CASSRVPGTASYEQYF.

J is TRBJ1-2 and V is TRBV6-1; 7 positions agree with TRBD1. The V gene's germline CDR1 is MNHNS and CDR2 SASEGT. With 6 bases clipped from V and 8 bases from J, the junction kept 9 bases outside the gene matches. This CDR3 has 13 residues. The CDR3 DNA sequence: TGTGCCAGCAGCGAGACAGGGTCGCGCGGCTACACCTTC. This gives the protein CASSETGSRGYTF.

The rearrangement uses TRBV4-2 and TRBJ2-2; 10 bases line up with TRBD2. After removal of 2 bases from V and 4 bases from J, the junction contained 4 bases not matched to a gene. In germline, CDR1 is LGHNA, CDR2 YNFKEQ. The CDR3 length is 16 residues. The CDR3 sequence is CASSQRTSGFTGELFF. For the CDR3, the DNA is TGTGCCAGCAGCCAACGGACTAGCGGATTCACCGGGGAGCTGTTTTTT.

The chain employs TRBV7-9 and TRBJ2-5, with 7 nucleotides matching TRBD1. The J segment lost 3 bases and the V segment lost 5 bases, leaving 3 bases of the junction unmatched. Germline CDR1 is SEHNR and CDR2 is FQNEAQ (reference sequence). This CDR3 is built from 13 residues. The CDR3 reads CASSPGTEETQYF. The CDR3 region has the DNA TGTGCCAGCAGCCCTGGGACAGAAGAGACCCAGTACTTC.

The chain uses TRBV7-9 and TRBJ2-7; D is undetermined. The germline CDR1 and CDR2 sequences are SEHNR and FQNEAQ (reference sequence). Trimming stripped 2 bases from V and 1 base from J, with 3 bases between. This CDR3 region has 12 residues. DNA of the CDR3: TGTGCCAGCAGCTTAAGATCCTACGAGCAGTACTTC. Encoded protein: CASSLRSYEQYF.

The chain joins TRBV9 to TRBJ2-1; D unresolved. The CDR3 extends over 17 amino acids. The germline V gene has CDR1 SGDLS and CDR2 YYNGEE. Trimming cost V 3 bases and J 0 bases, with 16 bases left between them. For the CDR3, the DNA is TGTGCCAGCAGCGAGGGATACTACCGTAGCTCCTACAATGAGCAGTTCTTC. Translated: CASSEGYYRSSYNEQFF.